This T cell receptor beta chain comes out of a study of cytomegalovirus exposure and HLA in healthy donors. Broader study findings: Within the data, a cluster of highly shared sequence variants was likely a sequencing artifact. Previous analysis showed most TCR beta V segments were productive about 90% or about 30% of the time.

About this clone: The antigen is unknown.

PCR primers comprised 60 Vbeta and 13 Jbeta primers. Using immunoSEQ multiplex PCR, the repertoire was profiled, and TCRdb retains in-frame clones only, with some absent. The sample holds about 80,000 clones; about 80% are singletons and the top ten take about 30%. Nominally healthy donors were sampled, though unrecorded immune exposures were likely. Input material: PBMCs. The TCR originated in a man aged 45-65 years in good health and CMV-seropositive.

Here the CDR3 reads CASSPRTSGNLRQYF. CDR3 coding DNA: TGTGCCAGCAGCCCAAGGACTAGCGGGAATTTGCGGCAGTACTTC. The chain is built from TRBV7-2 and TRBJ2-7; 12 positions match TRBD2. This CDR3 spans 15 amino acids. J lost 9 bases, V lost 5 bases, and 11 bases had no gene match. CDR1 SGHTA and CDR2 FQGNSA come from the germline V gene.